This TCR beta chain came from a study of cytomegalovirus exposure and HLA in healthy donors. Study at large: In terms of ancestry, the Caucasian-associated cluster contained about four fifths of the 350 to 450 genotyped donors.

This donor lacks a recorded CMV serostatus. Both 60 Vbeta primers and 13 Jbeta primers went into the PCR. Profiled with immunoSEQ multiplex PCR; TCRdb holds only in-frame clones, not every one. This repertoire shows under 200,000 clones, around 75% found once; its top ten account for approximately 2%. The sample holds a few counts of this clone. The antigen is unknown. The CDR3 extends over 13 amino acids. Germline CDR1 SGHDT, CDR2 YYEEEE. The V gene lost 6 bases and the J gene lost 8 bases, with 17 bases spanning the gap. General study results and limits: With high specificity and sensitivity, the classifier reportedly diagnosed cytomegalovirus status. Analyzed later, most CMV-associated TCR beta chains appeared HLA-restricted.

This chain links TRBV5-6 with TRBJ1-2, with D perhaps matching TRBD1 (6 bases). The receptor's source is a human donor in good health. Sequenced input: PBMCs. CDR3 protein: CASTSGHAEGYTF. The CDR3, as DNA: TGTGCCAGCACCTCGGGACACGCGGAAGGCTACACCTTC. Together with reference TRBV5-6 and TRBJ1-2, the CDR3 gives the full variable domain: DAGVTQSPTHLIKTRGQQVTLRCSPKSGHDTVSWYQQALGQGPQFIFQYYEEEERQRGNFPDRFSGHQFPNYSSELNVNALLLGDSALYLCASTSGHAEGYTFGSGTRLTVV.